Listed below are T cell receptor beta chains from one sample, sequenced in a study of cytomegalovirus exposure and HLA in healthy donors. Method: immunoSEQ multiplex PCR; TCRdb's copy keeps in-frame clones and lacks some. The sample includes about 83,000 clones, about four fifths of them seen just once. The sequenced material came from PBMCs. All receptors come from a woman aged 30 to 39 in good health and CMV-seronegative. CDR3s include the opening cysteine and the closing phenylalanine or tryptophan. A D gene is named only where the DNA matches it firmly. The size field is filled for only some rows; it gives once, few, many or a size class.

J gene: TRBJ2-7
D gene: TRBD1
clone size: once
V gene: TRBV28
CDR3 protein: CASSLRIWGTEYPSYEQYF
CDR3 DNA: TGTGCCAGCAGTTTACGAATATGGGGGACAGAGTACCCTTCCTACGAGCAGTACTTC

J gene: TRBJ2-7
D gene: TRBD2
clone size: .
V gene: TRBV7-2
CDR3 protein: CASRDGTSGRVGEQYF
CDR3 DNA: TGTGCCAGCAGGGACGGGACTAGCGGGAGGGTGGGCGAGCAGTACTTC

J gene: TRBJ2-7
D gene: TRBD1
clone size: .
V gene: TRBV28
CDR3 protein: CASSLPTGFVYEQYF
CDR3 DNA: TGTGCCAGCAGTTTACCGACAGGGTTTGTCTACGAGCAGTACTTC

J gene: TRBJ2-5
D gene: .
clone size: .
V gene: TRBV5-1
CDR3 protein: CASSFFNTGSSGETQYF
CDR3 DNA: TGCGCCAGCAGCTTTTTTAACACAGGGAGTTCTGGAGAGACCCAGTACTTC

J gene: TRBJ2-7
D gene: .
clone size: .
V gene: TRBV10-2
CDR3 protein: CASSALASYEQYF
CDR3 DNA: TGCGCCAGCAGCGCCCTAGCTAGTTACGAGCAGTACTTC

J gene: TRBJ2-1
D gene: TRBD2
clone size: .
V gene: TRBV30
CDR3 protein: CAWSRVAGEQFF
CDR3 DNA: TGTGCCTGGAGTAGAGTAGCGGGAGAGCAGTTCTTC

J gene: TRBJ1-1
D gene: .
clone size: .
V gene: TRBV30
CDR3 protein: CAWGGGDTEAFF
CDR3 DNA: TGTGCCTGGGGTGGCGGTGACACTGAAGCTTTCTTT

J gene: TRBJ2-1
D gene: .
clone size: .
V gene: TRBV6-5
CDR3 protein: CASSRRETPYNEQFF
CDR3 DNA: TGTGCCAGCAGCCGCCGGGAGACCCCCTACAATGAGCAGTTCTTC

J gene: TRBJ1-1
D gene: .
clone size: .
V gene: TRBV18
CDR3 protein: CASSSSLGAEAFF
CDR3 DNA: TGTGCCAGCTCCAGCTCCCTGGGCGCTGAAGCTTTCTTT

J gene: TRBJ1-2
D gene: .
clone size: .
V gene: TRBV4-2
CDR3 protein: CASSQDWQGKNYGYTF
CDR3 DNA: TGTGCCAGCAGCCAAGATTGGCAGGGAAAAAACTATGGCTACACCTTC

J gene: TRBJ1-5
D gene: TRBD1
clone size: .
V gene: TRBV7-7
CDR3 protein: CASSSDRKSNQPQHF
CDR3 DNA: TGTGCTAGCAGCTCGGACAGGAAAAGCAATCAGCCCCAGCATTTT

J gene: TRBJ1-1
D gene: TRBD1
clone size: .
V gene: TRBV28
CDR3 protein: CASSPGQAGEAFF
CDR3 DNA: TGTGCCAGCAGTCCCGGACAGGCCGGAGAAGCTTTCTTT

J gene: TRBJ1-1
D gene: .
clone size: .
V gene: TRBV25-1
CDR3 protein: CASSEYTSPWGETEAFF
CDR3 DNA: TGTGCCAGCAGTGAATACACCTCCCCATGGGGGGAGACTGAAGCTTTCTTT

J gene: TRBJ2-1
D gene: TRBD2
clone size: .
V gene: TRBV27
CDR3 protein: CASSRRTSGRNEQFF
CDR3 DNA: TGTGCCAGCAGCCGAAGGACTAGCGGGAGGAATGAGCAGTTCTTC

J gene: TRBJ1-1
D gene: .
clone size: few
V gene: TRBV29-1
CDR3 protein: CSVVQGNTEAFF
CDR3 DNA: TGCAGCGTAGTACAGGGGAACACTGAAGCTTTCTTT

J gene: TRBJ2-4
D gene: .
clone size: .
V gene: TRBV6-5
CDR3 protein: CASSYSAPSAKNIQYF
CDR3 DNA: TGTGCCAGCAGTTACTCGGCCCCCTCGGCCAAAAACATTCAGTACTTC

J gene: TRBJ2-5
D gene: .
clone size: once
V gene: TRBV6-5
CDR3 protein: CASSPQRETQYF
CDR3 DNA: TGTGCCAGCAGTCCCCAGAGGGAGACCCAGTACTTC

J gene: TRBJ2-7
D gene: .
clone size: .
V gene: TRBV5-1
CDR3 protein: CASSRDKYEQYF
CDR3 DNA: TGCGCCAGCAGCCGGGACAAATACGAGCAGTACTTC

J gene: TRBJ2-7
D gene: .
clone size: .
V gene: TRBV7-8
CDR3 protein: CASSPWTAVYEQYF
CDR3 DNA: TGTGCCAGCAGCCCATGGACAGCCGTATACGAGCAGTACTTC

J gene: TRBJ2-5
D gene: .
clone size: .
V gene: TRBV7-9
CDR3 protein: CSSSFQTRSIQETQYF
CDR3 DNA: TGTTCCAGCAGCTTTCAGACTAGATCTATCCAAGAGACCCAGTACTTC

J gene: TRBJ2-1
D gene: .
clone size: .
V gene: TRBV4-1
CDR3 protein: CASSQEVELVPFF
CDR3 DNA: TGCGCCAGCAGCCAAGAAGTCGAGCTAGTCCCGTTCTTC

J gene: TRBJ1-1
D gene: .
clone size: .
V gene: TRBV30
CDR3 protein: CASATGHSNTEAFF
CDR3 DNA: TGTGCCTCAGCAACGGGACATTCAAACACTGAAGCTTTCTTT

J gene: TRBJ2-1
D gene: TRBD1
clone size: .
V gene: TRBV5-1
CDR3 protein: CASSSGQFYNEQFF
CDR3 DNA: TGCGCCAGCAGCTCGGGACAGTTCTACAATGAGCAGTTCTTC

J gene: TRBJ1-1
D gene: .
clone size: .
V gene: TRBV7-2
CDR3 protein: CASSPDTEAFF
CDR3 DNA: TGTGCCAGCAGCCCCGACACTGAAGCTTTCTTT

J gene: TRBJ2-7
D gene: TRBD2
clone size: .
V gene: TRBV7-3
CDR3 protein: CASSRSGSYYEQYF
CDR3 DNA: TGTGCCAGCAGCCGTAGCGGGAGCTACTACGAGCAGTACTTC

J gene: TRBJ2-5
D gene: .
clone size: .
V gene: TRBV6-4
CDR3 protein: CASSDTTGTQYF
CDR3 DNA: TGTGCCAGCAGTGACACAACAGGGACCCAGTACTTC

J gene: TRBJ2-2
D gene: TRBD1
clone size: .
V gene: TRBV2
CDR3 protein: CASSGTGGGGGELFF
CDR3 DNA: TGTGCCAGCAGTGGGACAGGGGGCGGTGGCGGGGAGCTGTTTTTT

J gene: TRBJ2-5
D gene: TRBD1
clone size: .
V gene: TRBV7-3
CDR3 protein: CASSRPRGLETQYF
CDR3 DNA: TGTGCCAGCAGCCGTCCCAGGGGGCTTGAGACCCAGTACTTC

J gene: TRBJ2-2
D gene: TRBD2
clone size: .
V gene: TRBV7-9
CDR3 protein: CASRSAGLAGGNGELFF
CDR3 DNA: TGTGCCAGCAGATCCGCTGGACTAGCGGGAGGTAACGGGGAGCTGTTTTTT

J gene: TRBJ2-1
D gene: TRBD2
clone size: once
V gene: TRBV4-2
CDR3 protein: CASSHELAGRGNEQFF
CDR3 DNA: TGTGCCAGCAGCCATGAACTAGCGGGCAGGGGCAACGAGCAGTTCTTC

J gene: TRBJ2-3
D gene: TRBD2
clone size: .
V gene: TRBV28
CDR3 protein: CASSMGGLAGGPGRIDTQYF
CDR3 DNA: TGTGCCAGCAGTATGGGGGGGCTAGCGGGAGGGCCCGGCAGAATAGATACGCAGTATTTT

J gene: TRBJ2-5
D gene: .
clone size: .
V gene: TRBV13
CDR3 protein: CASSLSTGVGQETQYF
CDR3 DNA: TGTGCCAGCAGCTTATCGACCGGGGTGGGCCAAGAGACCCAGTACTTC

J gene: TRBJ2-7
D gene: TRBD1
clone size: .
V gene: TRBV30
CDR3 protein: CAWRRDSVAYEQYF
CDR3 DNA: TGTGCCTGGCGCCGGGACAGCGTCGCCTACGAGCAGTACTTC

J gene: TRBJ2-1
D gene: .
clone size: .
V gene: TRBV30
CDR3 protein: CAWSARDLAYNEQFF
CDR3 DNA: TGTGCCTGGAGTGCACGGGATTTAGCGTACAATGAGCAGTTCTTC

J gene: TRBJ1-2
D gene: TRBD1
clone size: .
V gene: TRBV28
CDR3 protein: CASSSVAGGAYGYTF
CDR3 DNA: TGTGCCAGCAGTTCCGTCGCAGGGGGCGCCTATGGCTACACCTTC

J gene: TRBJ2-2
D gene: TRBD2
clone size: .
V gene: TRBV11-2
CDR3 protein: CASSLPGRASGKYTGELFF
CDR3 DNA: TGTGCCAGCAGCTTACCCGGACGAGCGAGCGGGAAATACACCGGGGAGCTGTTTTTT

J gene: TRBJ2-1
D gene: TRBD2
clone size: .
V gene: TRBV6-6
CDR3 protein: CASSYRGASGRLGQFF
CDR3 DNA: TGTGCCAGCAGTTACAGGGGGGCTAGCGGGAGGCTAGGGCAGTTCTTC

J gene: TRBJ1-1
D gene: .
clone size: .
V gene: TRBV15
CDR3 protein: CATSRDLGGAGDYTEAFF
CDR3 DNA: TGTGCCACCAGCAGAGATCTTGGGGGGGCAGGGGATTACACTGAAGCTTTCTTT

J gene: TRBJ2-7
D gene: .
clone size: .
V gene: TRBV6-6
CDR3 protein: CASSYRDKAYEQYF
CDR3 DNA: TGTGCCAGCAGTTACCGGGACAAGGCCTACGAGCAGTACTTC

J gene: TRBJ2-1
D gene: .
clone size: .
V gene: TRBV5-1
CDR3 protein: CASSLFSQNNEQFF
CDR3 DNA: TGCGCCAGCAGCTTGTTTAGCCAGAACAATGAGCAGTTCTTC

J gene: TRBJ2-7
D gene: .
clone size: .
V gene: TRBV5-1
CDR3 protein: CASSLLQGGYEQYF
CDR3 DNA: TGCGCCAGCAGCTTGTTGCAGGGAGGCTACGAGCAGTACTTC

J gene: TRBJ1-5
D gene: .
clone size: .
V gene: TRBV18
CDR3 protein: CASSPGGDNQPQHF
CDR3 DNA: TGTGCCAGCTCACCAGGGGGGGACAATCAGCCCCAGCATTTT

J gene: TRBJ2-6
D gene: TRBD1
clone size: .
V gene: TRBV9
CDR3 protein: CASSYRDRLSSGANVLTF
CDR3 DNA: TGTGCCAGCAGTTACCGGGACAGACTAAGCTCTGGGGCCAACGTCCTGACTTTC

J gene: TRBJ2-1
D gene: TRBD2
clone size: once
V gene: TRBV27
CDR3 protein: CASSSPIREGGNEQFF
CDR3 DNA: TGTGCCAGCAGTTCCCCTATACGGGAGGGTGGAAATGAGCAGTTCTTC

J gene: TRBJ2-3
D gene: TRBD1
clone size: .
V gene: TRBV6-1
CDR3 protein: CASDRDRGGDTQYF
CDR3 DNA: TGTGCCAGCGACCGGGACAGGGGCGGAGATACGCAGTATTTT

J gene: TRBJ2-7
D gene: TRBD2
clone size: few
V gene: TRBV9
CDR3 protein: CASSQGLDFTYEQYF
CDR3 DNA: TGTGCCAGCAGCCAGGGACTAGACTTCACCTACGAGCAGTACTTC